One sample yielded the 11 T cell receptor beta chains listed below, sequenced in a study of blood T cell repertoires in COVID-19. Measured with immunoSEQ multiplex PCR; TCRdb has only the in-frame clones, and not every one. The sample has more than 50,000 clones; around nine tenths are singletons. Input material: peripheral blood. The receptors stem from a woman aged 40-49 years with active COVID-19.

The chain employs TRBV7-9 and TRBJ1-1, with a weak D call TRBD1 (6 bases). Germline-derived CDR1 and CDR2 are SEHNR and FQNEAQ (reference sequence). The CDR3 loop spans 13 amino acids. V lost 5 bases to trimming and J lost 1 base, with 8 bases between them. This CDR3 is CASSPQGNTEAFF. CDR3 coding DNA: TGTGCCAGCAGCCCACAGGGGAACACTGAAGCTTTCTTT.

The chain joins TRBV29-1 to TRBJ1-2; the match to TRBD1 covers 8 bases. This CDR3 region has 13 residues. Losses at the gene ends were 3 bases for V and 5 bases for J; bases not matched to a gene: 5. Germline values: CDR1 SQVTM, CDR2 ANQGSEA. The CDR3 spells CSVDRDRSYGYTF. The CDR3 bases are TGCAGCGTTGATCGGGACAGGAGTTATGGCTACACCTTC.

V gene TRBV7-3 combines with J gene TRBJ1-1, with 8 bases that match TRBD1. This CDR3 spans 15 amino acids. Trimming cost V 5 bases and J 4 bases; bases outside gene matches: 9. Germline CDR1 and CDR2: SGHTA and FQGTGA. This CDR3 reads CASSPSGRGLTEAFF. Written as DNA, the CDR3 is TGTGCCAGCAGCCCTTCGGGCAGGGGGCTCACTGAAGCTTTCTTT.

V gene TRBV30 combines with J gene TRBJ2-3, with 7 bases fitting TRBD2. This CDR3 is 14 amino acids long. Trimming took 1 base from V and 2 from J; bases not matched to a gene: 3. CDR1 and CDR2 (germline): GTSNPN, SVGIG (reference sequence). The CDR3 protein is CAWSGGGDTDTQYF. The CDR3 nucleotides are TGTGCCTGGAGTGGCGGGGGAGACACAGATACGCAGTATTTT.

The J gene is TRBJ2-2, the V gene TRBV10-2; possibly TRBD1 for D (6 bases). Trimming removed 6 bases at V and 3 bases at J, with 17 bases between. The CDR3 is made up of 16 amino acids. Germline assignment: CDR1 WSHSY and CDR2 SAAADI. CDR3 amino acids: CASSAWMGADTGELFF. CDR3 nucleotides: TGCGCCAGCAGCGCTTGGATGGGGGCCGACACCGGGGAGCTGTTTTTT.

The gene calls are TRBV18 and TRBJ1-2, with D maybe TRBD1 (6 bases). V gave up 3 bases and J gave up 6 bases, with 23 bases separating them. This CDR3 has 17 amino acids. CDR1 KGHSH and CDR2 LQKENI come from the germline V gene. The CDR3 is CASSPAMRAGEGNGYTF. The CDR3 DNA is TGTGCCAGCTCACCGGCAATGAGGGCAGGGGAAGGGAATGGCTACACCTTC.

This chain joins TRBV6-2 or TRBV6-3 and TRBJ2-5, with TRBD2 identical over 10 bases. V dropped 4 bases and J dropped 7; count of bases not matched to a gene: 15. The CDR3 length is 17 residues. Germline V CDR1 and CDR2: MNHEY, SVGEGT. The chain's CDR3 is CASSLRGELAGPGTQYF. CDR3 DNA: TGTGCCAGCAGTTTGCGCGGGGAACTAGCGGGGCCGGGGACCCAGTACTTC.

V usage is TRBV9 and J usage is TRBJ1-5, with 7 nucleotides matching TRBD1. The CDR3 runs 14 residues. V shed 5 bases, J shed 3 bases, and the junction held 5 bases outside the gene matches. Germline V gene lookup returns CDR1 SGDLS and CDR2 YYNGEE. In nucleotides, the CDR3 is TGTGCCAGCAGTGAGGGACAGTACAATCAGCCCCAGCATTTT. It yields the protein CASSEGQYNQPQHF.

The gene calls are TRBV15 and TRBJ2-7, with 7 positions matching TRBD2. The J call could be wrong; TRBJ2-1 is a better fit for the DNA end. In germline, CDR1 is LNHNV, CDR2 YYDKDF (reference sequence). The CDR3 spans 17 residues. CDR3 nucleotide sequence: TGTGCCACCAGCAGAGACCGCGGGGGTCTGTCCTACAATGAGCAGTTCTTC. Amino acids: CATSRDRGGLSYNEQFF.

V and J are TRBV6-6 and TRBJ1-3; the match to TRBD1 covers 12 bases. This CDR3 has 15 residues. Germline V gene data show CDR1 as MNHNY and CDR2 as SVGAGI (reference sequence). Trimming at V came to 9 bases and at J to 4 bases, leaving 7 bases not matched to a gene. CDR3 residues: CASLRDRGPGNTIYF. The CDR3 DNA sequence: TGTGCCAGTCTCCGGGACAGGGGGCCGGGAAACACCATATATTTT.

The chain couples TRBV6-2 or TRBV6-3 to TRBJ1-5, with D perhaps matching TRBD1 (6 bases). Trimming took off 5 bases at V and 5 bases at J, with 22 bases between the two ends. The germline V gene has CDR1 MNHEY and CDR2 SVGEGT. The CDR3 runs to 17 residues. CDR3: CASSLRTQTGLHQPQHF. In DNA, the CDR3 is TGTGCCAGCAGTCTACGTACGCAAACAGGGCTCCATCAGCCCCAGCATTTT.